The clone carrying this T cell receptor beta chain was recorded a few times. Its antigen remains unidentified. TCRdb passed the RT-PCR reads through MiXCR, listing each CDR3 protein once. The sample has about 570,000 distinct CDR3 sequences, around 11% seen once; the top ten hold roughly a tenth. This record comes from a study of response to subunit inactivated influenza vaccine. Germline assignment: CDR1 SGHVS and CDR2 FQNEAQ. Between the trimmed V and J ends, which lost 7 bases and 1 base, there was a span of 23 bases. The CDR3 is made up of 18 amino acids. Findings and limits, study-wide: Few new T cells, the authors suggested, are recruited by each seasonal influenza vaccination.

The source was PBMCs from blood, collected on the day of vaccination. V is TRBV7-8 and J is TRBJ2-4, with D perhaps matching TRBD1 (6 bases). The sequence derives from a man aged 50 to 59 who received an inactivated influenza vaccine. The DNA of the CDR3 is TGTGCCAGCACCGACACCTACAGGGCTGGAATCGCCAAAAACATTCAGTACTTC. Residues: CASTDTYRAGIAKNIQYF.